The 11 T cell receptor beta chains below were found in one sample sequenced in a study of T cell repertoires in cytomegalovirus infection. TCRdb re-analysed the reads in MiXCR, keeping a single row per CDR3 protein. Seen here are fewer than 300,000 distinct CDR3 sequences, under 30% observed once, and the top ten hold about 15%. Sequenced material: PBMCs. These receptors were obtained from a human donor in good health (CMV status not recorded). Some clones in this sample may be carry-over from other donors' samples.

A few counts support this clonotype. The chain couples TRBV20-1 to TRBJ1-5; weak D call: TRBD1 (5 bases). CDR3 length equals 16 residues. CDR1 is DFQATT and CDR2 is SNEGSKA in the germline V gene (reference sequence). Trimming removed 3 bases from V and 1 base from J, with 16 bases in between. The CDR3 DNA follows: TGCAGTGCTAGGAGTGCTGGGGGTGGGAGCAATCAGCCCCAGCATTTT. Translated, it gives CSARSAGGGSNQPQHF.

The sample holds many counts of this clonotype. J is TRBJ2-2 and V is TRBV7-2; tentatively, D is TRBD2 (5 bases). V lost 1 base and J lost 4, with 16 bases in between. This CDR3 region has 17 residues. The germline CDR1 and CDR2 sequences are SGHTA and FQGNSA. The CDR3 reads CASSLDLARRGTGELFF. The CDR3 coding sequence is TGTGCCAGCAGCTTAGATCTGGCGAGACGGGGCACCGGGGAGCTGTTTTTT.

The chain is built from TRBV28 and TRBJ1-2; 8 bases are shared with TRBD1. The length of the CDR3 is 14 residues. Germline assignment: CDR1 MDHEN and CDR2 SYDVKM. V was pared by 6 bases and J by 6 bases, with 9 bases of the junction left unmatched. DNA for the CDR3: TGTGCCAGCAGCTATCGGACAGGGAGGGATGGCTACACCTTC. This sequence encodes CASSYRTGRDGYTF.

At least ten counts were recorded for this clonotype. The chain recombines TRBV28 with TRBJ1-1; D is ambiguous. In germline, CDR1 is MDHEN, CDR2 SYDVKM. CDR3 size: 13 residues. With 3 bases removed from V and 3 bases from J, the gap between germline ends came to 8 bases. CDR3 DNA: TGTGCCAGCAGTTTCACGGGGTACACTGAAGCTTTCTTT. As protein: CASSFTGYTEAFF.

This clonotype was seen ten or more times. V gene TRBV7-2 combines with J gene TRBJ2-5; either TRBD1 or TRBD2 may supply D (5 bases each). The CDR3 extends over 14 amino acids. V lost 1 base, J lost 5 bases, and 11 bases lay in between. Germline V gene data show CDR1 as SGHTA and CDR2 as FQGNSA. The CDR3 DNA sequence: TGTGCCAGCAGCTTAGGGATGGGACCGGAGACCCAGTACTTC. Translating gives CASSLGMGPETQYF.

The chain is built from TRBV29-1 and TRBJ2-1; D is uncertain. Trimming took off 3 bases at V and 7 bases at J, with 10 bases between the two ends. Per the germline V gene, CDR1 is SQVTM and CDR2 is ANQGSEA. This CDR3 is 12 amino acids long. The CDR3 DNA sequence: TGCAGCGTTGATAAGCCGCGGAATGAGCAGTTCTTC. This gives the protein CSVDKPRNEQFF.

This clonotype has more than one count but fewer than ten. The V call is TRBV20-1, the J call TRBJ1-2; 8 bases are a match to TRBD1. This CDR3 spans 12 amino acids. Germline V gene lookup returns CDR1 DFQATT and CDR2 SNEGSKA (reference sequence). The V segment lost 6 bases and the J segment 4 bases; nucleotides outside the gene matches: 4. The CDR3 coding sequence is TGCAGTGCCAACAGGGGGTTCTATGGCTACACCTTC. It yields the protein CSANRGFYGYTF.

The chain uses TRBV7-2 and TRBJ1-1; D is perhaps TRBD1 (6 bases). Germline V gene sequence: CDR1 SGHTA, CDR2 FQGNSA. The CDR3 covers 15 residues. Trimming removed 7 bases from V and 9 bases from J, with 24 bases in between. This CDR3 reads CASTLRRGALKKAFF. The CDR3 DNA reads TGTGCCAGCACACTCCGACGGGGGGCCTTGAAAAAAGCTTTCTTT.

The chain carries TRBV7-2 and TRBJ1-4; the D gene is possibly TRBD1 (5 bases). CDR1 SGHTA and CDR2 FQGNSA come from the germline V gene. The CDR3 runs 15 residues. Trimming cost V 0 bases and J 8 bases, with 13 bases left between them. The CDR3 DNA reads TGTGCCAGCAGCTTAGCGTTCGGGGGGGACGAAAAACTGTTTTTT. Amino acids: CASSLAFGGDEKLFF.

This clonotype was detected only a few times. The chain has TRBV12-3 or TRBV12-4 and TRBJ1-1; D possibly corresponds to TRBD1 (5 bases). The ends were cut back, 2 bases at V and 1 base at J, with 11 bases in the middle. The CDR3 consists of 15 residues. CDR3 sequence: CASSLRGQPNTEAFF. CDR3 bases: TGTGCCAGCAGTTTAAGGGGCCAGCCGAACACTGAAGCTTTCTTT.

The genes are TRBV7-3 and TRBJ2-1; 7 nucleotides align to TRBD1. J lost 0 bases, V lost 1 base, and 9 bases had no gene match. CDR1 and CDR2 from the germline V gene are SGHTA and FQGTGA. The CDR3 runs 18 residues. CDR3 residues: CASSLSWDSTSSYNEQFF. The CDR3 DNA sequence: TGTGCCAGCAGCTTAAGCTGGGACAGTACAAGCTCCTACAATGAGCAGTTCTTC.